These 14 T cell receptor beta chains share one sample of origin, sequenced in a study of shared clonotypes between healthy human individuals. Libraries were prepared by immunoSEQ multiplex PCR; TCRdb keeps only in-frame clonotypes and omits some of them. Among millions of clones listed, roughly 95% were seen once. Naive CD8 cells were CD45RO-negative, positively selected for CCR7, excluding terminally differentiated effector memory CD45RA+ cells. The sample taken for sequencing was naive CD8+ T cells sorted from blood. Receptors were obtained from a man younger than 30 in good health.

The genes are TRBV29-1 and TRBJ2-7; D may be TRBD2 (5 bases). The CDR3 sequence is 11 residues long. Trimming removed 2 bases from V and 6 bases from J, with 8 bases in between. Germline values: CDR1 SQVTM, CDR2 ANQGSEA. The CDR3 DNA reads TGCAGCGTTGAAAGAGGGCCCGAGCAGTACTTC. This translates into CSVERGPEQYF.

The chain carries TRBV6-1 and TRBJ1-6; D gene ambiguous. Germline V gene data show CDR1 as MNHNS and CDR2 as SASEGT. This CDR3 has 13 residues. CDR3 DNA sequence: TGTGCGGTGGGGTTCTCCTATAATTCACCCCTCCACTTT. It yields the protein CAVGFSYNSPLHF.

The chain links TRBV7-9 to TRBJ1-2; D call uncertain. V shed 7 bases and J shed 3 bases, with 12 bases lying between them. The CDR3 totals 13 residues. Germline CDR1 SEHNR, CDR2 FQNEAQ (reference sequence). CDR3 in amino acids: CASTRMDYYGYTF. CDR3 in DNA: TGTGCCAGCACCCGAATGGATTACTATGGCTACACCTTC.

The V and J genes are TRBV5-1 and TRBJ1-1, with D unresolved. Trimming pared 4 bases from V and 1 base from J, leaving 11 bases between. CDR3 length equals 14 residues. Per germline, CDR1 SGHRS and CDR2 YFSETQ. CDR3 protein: CASSPGAGNTEAFF. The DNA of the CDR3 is TGCGCCAGCAGCCCTGGAGCGGGGAACACTGAAGCTTTCTTT.

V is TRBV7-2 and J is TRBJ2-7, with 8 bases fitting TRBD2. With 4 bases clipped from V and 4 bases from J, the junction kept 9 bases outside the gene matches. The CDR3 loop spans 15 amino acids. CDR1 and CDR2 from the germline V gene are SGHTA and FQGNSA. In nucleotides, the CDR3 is TGTGCCAGCAGCTCCTATAGCGGGGATGGGTACGAGCAGTACTTC. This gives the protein CASSSYSGDGYEQYF.

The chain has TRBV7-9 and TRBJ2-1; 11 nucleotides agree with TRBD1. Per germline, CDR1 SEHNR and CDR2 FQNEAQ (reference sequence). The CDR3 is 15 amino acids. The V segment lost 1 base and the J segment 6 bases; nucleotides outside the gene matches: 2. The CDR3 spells CASSLVGTGGNEQFF. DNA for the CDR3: TGTGCCAGCAGCTTAGTGGGGACAGGGGGCAATGAGCAGTTCTTC.

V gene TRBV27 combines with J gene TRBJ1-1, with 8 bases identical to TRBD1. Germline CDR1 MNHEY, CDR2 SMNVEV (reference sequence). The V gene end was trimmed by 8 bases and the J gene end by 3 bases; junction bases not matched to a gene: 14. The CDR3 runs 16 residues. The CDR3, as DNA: TGTGCCAGCGCACAACAGGGGGAGGGTCGGGACACTGAAGCTTTCTTT. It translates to CASAQQGEGRDTEAFF.

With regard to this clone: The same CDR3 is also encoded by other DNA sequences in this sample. This CDR3 reads CASSLGGQTYEQYF. CDR3 nucleotide sequence: TGTGCCAGCAGCTTAGGTGGACAGACCTACGAGCAGTACTTC. The genes are TRBV11-1 and TRBJ2-7; a weak D match, TRBD1 (6 bases). The CDR3 sequence is 14 residues long. The V end lost 1 base, the J end lost 2 bases, and 9 bases lay between the germline ends. Germline CDR1 reads SGHAT; CDR2 reads FQDESV (reference sequence).

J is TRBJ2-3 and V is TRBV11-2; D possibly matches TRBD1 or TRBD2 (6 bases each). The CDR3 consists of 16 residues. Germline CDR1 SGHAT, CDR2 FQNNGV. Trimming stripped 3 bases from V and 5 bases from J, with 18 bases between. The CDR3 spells CASSFMRGESVDTQYF. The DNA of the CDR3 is TGTGCCAGCAGCTTTATGAGGGGGGAATCTGTAGATACGCAGTATTTT.

The CDR3 reads CASSYSSSGPGTDTQYF. CDR3 DNA sequence: TGTGCCAGCAGCTACTCCAGTAGCGGGCCAGGCACAGATACGCAGTATTTT. The genes are TRBV7-9 and TRBJ2-3, with 7 bases lining up with TRBD2. Germline-derived CDR1 and CDR2 are SEHNR and FQNEAQ (reference sequence). V lost 4 bases, J lost 1 base, and 11 bases stayed unmatched. CDR3 length equals 17 residues.

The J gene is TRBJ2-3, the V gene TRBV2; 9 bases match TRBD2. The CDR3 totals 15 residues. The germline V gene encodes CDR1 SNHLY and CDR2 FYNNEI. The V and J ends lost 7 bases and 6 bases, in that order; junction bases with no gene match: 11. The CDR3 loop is CASTLLAGGVDTQYF. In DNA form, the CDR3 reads TGTGCCAGCACCTTGCTGGCGGGAGGGGTCGATACGCAGTATTTT.

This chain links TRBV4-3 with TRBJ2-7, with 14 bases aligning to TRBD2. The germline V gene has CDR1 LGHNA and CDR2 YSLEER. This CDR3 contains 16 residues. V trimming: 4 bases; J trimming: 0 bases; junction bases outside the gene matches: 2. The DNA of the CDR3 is TGCGCCAGCAGCCTAGGGACTAGCGGGAGCTCCTACGAGCAGTACTTC. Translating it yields CASSLGTSGSSYEQYF.

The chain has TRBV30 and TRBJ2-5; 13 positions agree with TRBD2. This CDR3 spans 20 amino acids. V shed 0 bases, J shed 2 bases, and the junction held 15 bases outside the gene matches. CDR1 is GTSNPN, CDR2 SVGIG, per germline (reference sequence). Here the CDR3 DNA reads TGTGCCTGGAGTGTATCCCTCATAACTAGCGGGGGGGCTTCTCAAGAGACCCAGTACTTC. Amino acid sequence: CAWSVSLITSGGASQETQYF.

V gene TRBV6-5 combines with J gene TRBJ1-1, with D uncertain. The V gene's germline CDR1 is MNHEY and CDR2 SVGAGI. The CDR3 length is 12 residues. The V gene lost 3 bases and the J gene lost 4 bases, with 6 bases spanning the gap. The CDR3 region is CASSYVGTEAFF. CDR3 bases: TGTGCCAGCAGTTATGTAGGCACTGAAGCTTTCTTT.